This T cell receptor beta chain was captured in a study of blood T cells in healthy people across ages. Study results and caveats: CMV status of donors was not determined, possibly confounding expanded clonotype changes. Compared with aged donors, long-lived donors showed fewer expanded clones, suggesting selection. No conclusive comparison of naive versus antigen-experienced cells was possible with unsorted PBMCs.

From germline, CDR1 is SQVTM and CDR2 ANQGSEA. The ends lost 8 bases at V and 1 base at J; junction bases unmatched: 7. The CDR3 contains 14 residues. Isolation recovered at least 6 million PBMCs from every sample. Then a second PCR, running about 6 to 12 cycles, was carried out with a sample-barcoded 5' primer and a J-beta primer mix. Using its own MiXCR run on the 5' RACE reads, TCRdb lists one record per CDR3 protein. The repertoire has about 730,000 distinct CDR3 sequences, 40% to 45% of them found once; the top ten carry approximately 22%. Remarks on this clonotype: The antigen is undetermined.

The V and J genes are TRBV29-1 and TRBJ2-2; 7 bases are a match to TRBD1. The receptor was isolated from a woman aged 55-70 years in good health. The sequenced sample consisted of blood. CDR3 loop: CSYKGQLNTGELFF. CDR3 bases: TGCAGCTATAAGGGACAGCTGAACACCGGGGAGCTGTTTTTT.